This T cell receptor (beta chain) was retrieved from a study of cytomegalovirus exposure and HLA in healthy donors. Study findings and constraints: Specificity of a few CMV-associated chains for CMV antigens was verified in vitro.

The V end was cut by 6 bases, the J end by 3 bases, with 14 bases between. Germline V gene sequence: CDR1 MNHEY, CDR2 SMNVEV (reference sequence). This CDR3 is 14 amino acids long. The donors (healthy individuals) were bone marrow donors. Comments on this clone: Its target is not known.

PCR used 60 Vbeta primers and 13 Jbeta primers. In the source study's methods: There were around 78 million unique TCR beta chains by a later count, and some 12 million of them were shared. The protocol was immunoSEQ multiplex PCR, while the TCRdb copy is restricted to in-frame clones and leaves out a portion. The V and J calls and clone size were taken over from that table, and D and trimming were inferred from the DNA. Its table records 200,000 to 250,000 clones. The sample consisted of PBMCs. The source of this sequence is a woman between 25 and 40 years old in good health and CMV-seropositive. The chain carries TRBV27 and TRBJ1-1; TRBD1 is a possible D gene (5 bases). The CDR3 loop reads CASSLVGGYTEAFF. DNA for the CDR3: TGTGCCAGCAGCCTTGTCGGGGGGTACACTGAAGCTTTCTTT.